These 19 T cell receptor beta chains were sequenced from one sample in a study of naive and memory T cell subsets. An equimolar mix of two oligonucleotides served as the beta constant-region primer for TRBC1 and TRBC2. TCRdb fed the UMI-ligation and nested PCR reads into MiXCR, producing one record per CDR3 protein. The repertoire has some 85,000 distinct CDR3 sequences, 13% of them found once; the top ten carry approximately 0.84%. The sequenced sample was central memory CD4+ T cells from blood. These receptors all stem from a human donor in good health.

This clonotype occurred a few times. The rearrangement joins TRBV12-3 or TRBV12-4 to TRBJ1-2; TRBD1 is a possible D gene (6 bases). The CDR3 covers 13 residues. Trimming stripped 7 bases from V and 3 bases from J, with 12 bases between. The CDR3: CASTPRTDYGYTF. DNA of the CDR3: TGTGCCAGCACCCCCCGGACAGACTATGGCTACACCTTC.

This clonotype was seen at least ten times. The CDR3 DNA reads as TGCAGCGTTGCTCGGCAGATGAACACTGAAGCTTTCTTT. The encoded protein is CSVARQMNTEAFF. J is TRBJ1-1 and V is TRBV29-1; D is unresolved. CDR1 is SQVTM and CDR2 is ANQGSEA in the germline V gene. V lost 4 bases and J 0 bases, leaving 9 bases between the germline ends. The CDR3 covers 13 residues.

This clonotype was counted ten times or more. V gene TRBV27 combines with J gene TRBJ2-7; 11 nucleotides align to TRBD2. Germline CDR1 is MNHEY and CDR2 is SMNVEV (reference sequence). V dropped 5 bases and J dropped 4; count of bases not matched to a gene: 4. This CDR3 has 14 amino acids. CDR3 DNA sequence: TGTGCCAGCAGTCATACTAGCGGGGGTTACGAGCAGTACTTC. Translated: CASSHTSGGYEQYF.

This clonotype came up many times. This chain connects TRBV5-1 to TRBJ2-1, with 11 bases fitting TRBD2. V trimming: 4 bases; J trimming: 9 bases; junction bases outside the gene matches: 9. Germline CDR1 reads SGHRS; CDR2 reads YFSETQ. The CDR3 length is 15 residues. CDR3 protein: CASSLLAGGPGEQFF. The CDR3 coding sequence is TGCGCCAGCAGCCTATTAGCGGGAGGGCCCGGTGAGCAGTTCTTC. Filled out from reference TRBV5-1 and TRBJ2-1, the complete variable domain reads KAGVTQTPRYLIKTRGQQVTLSCSPISGHRSVSWYQQTPGQGLQFLFEYFSETQRNKGNFPGRFSGRQFSNSRSEMNVSTLELGDSALYLCASSLLAGGPGEQFFGPGTRLTVL.

This clonotype was picked up a small number of times. The chain couples TRBV7-2 to TRBJ2-5; the D is unclear. Between the trimmed V and J ends, which lost 0 bases and 5 bases, there was a span of 13 bases. The CDR3 sequence is 15 residues long. CDR1 is SGHTA and CDR2 is FQGNSA in the germline V gene. The CDR3 DNA reads as TGTGCCAGCAGCTTAGCCGCGGATACCCACGAGACCCAGTACTTC. Protein: CASSLAADTHETQYF.

This clonotype was recorded many times. V is TRBV20-1 and J is TRBJ2-1; 9 bases map to TRBD2. V gave up 6 bases and J gave up 4 bases; unmatched junction bases: 13. The CDR3 contains 16 residues. Looked up from germline, CDR1 is DFQATT and CDR2 is SNEGSKA (reference sequence). CDR3 bases: TGCAGTGCCGTAGTACGCGGGAGGGCTTTGTACAATGAGCAGTTCTTC. Protein product: CSAVVRGRALYNEQFF.

This clonotype turned up a few times. The rearrangement uses TRBV7-9 and TRBJ1-1; D is possibly TRBD1 (5 bases). The CDR3 is 17 residues long. The germline V gene encodes CDR1 SEHNR and CDR2 FQNEAQ (reference sequence). The V end was cut by 1 base, the J end by 4 bases, with 19 bases between. CDR3 in amino acids: CASSLVPGGDGGTEAFF. The CDR3 nucleotides read TGTGCCAGCAGCTTAGTCCCTGGAGGGGACGGAGGCACTGAAGCTTTCTTT.

Only a few counts were recorded for this clonotype. V gene TRBV6-6 combines with J gene TRBJ2-3; the match to TRBD2 covers 10 bases. The germline gives CDR1 MNHNY, CDR2 SVGAGI (reference sequence). With 10 bases clipped from V and 1 base from J, the junction kept 5 bases outside the gene matches. The CDR3 has 14 amino acids. CDR3 DNA: TGTGCCACCCGGACTAGCGGAGGCACAGATACGCAGTATTTT. Protein: CATRTSGGTDTQYF.

The chain uses TRBV7-2 and TRBJ1-1, with D perhaps TRBD1 (5 bases). There are 14 residues in the CDR3. Looked up from germline, CDR1 is SGHTA and CDR2 is FQGNSA. Trimming left V 1 base short and J 8 bases short, with 14 bases between. The CDR3 here is CASSLVLTTGEAFF. The DNA for the CDR3 is TGTGCCAGCAGCTTAGTATTAACTACAGGAGAAGCTTTCTTT.

The sample holds a few counts of this clonotype. The chain recombines TRBV7-9 with TRBJ2-7, with no clear D. With 5 bases removed from V and 3 bases from J, the gap between germline ends came to 11 bases. Germline CDR1 and CDR2: SEHNR and FQNEAQ (reference sequence). This CDR3 region has 13 residues. CDR3 DNA: TGTGCCAGCAGCCAAGGTGGAGTCTACGAGCAGTACTTC. It is translated as CASSQGGVYEQYF.

This clonotype was seen only a few times. The CDR3 coding sequence is TGCAGCGTTGTTAATACGGGACGAAGAAAAGATACGCAGTATTTT. It specifies CSVVNTGRRKDTQYF. The J gene is TRBJ2-3, the V gene TRBV29-1; D may correspond to TRBD1 or TRBD2 (5 bases each). This CDR3 contains 15 residues. The V gene's germline CDR1 is SQVTM and CDR2 ANQGSEA. Trimming pared 4 bases from V and 5 bases from J, leaving 19 bases between.

The table lists this clonotype with a few counts. DNA for the CDR3: TGTGCCTGGAGGCCTGGGTCCGAGAATGGCTACACCTTC. It is translated as CAWRPGSENGYTF. This chain links TRBV30 with TRBJ1-2; D unresolved. The V and J ends lost 3 bases and 6 bases respectively, with 14 bases between them. CDR1 and CDR2 from the germline V gene are GTSNPN and SVGIG (reference sequence). This CDR3 comprises 13 residues.

V usage is TRBV30 and J usage is TRBJ1-3; maybe TRBD1 (5 bases). Germline CDR1 and CDR2: GTSNPN and SVGIG (reference sequence). The CDR3 extends over 14 amino acids. The V gene lost 3 bases and the J gene lost 0 bases, with 9 bases spanning the gap. The CDR3, as DNA: TGTGCCTGGAGGGGACGGTTCTCTGGAAACACCATATATTTT. It codes for CAWRGRFSGNTIYF.

V usage is TRBV27 and J usage is TRBJ2-3, with D perhaps TRBD1 (6 bases). CDR1 is MNHEY, CDR2 SMNVEV, per germline (reference sequence). The CDR3 is 15 residues long. V was shortened by 2 bases and J by 5 bases, with 14 bases between the two germline ends. The DNA for the CDR3 is TGTGCCAGCAGTTTACAGGGGCTCTCTGGAGATACGCAGTATTTT. It is translated as CASSLQGLSGDTQYF.

The chain couples TRBV4-1 to TRBJ2-5; D might be TRBD1 or TRBD2, each matching 5 bases. The CDR3 length is 15 residues. Trimming removed 0 bases from V and 5 bases from J, with 13 bases in between. Germline assignment: CDR1 MGHRA and CDR2 YSYEKL. DNA of the CDR3: TGCGCCAGCAGCCAAGAGGGGAGTCGGGGCGAGACCCAGTACTTC. Translation gives CASSQEGSRGETQYF.

This chain connects TRBV3-1 to TRBJ2-5; 7 bases align to TRBD2. Germline-derived CDR1 and CDR2 are LGHDT and YNNKEL (reference sequence). V shed 10 bases and J 5 bases; nucleotides not matched to a gene: 13. The CDR3 is 14 amino acids. The CDR3 protein is CAIRKSGGKETQYF. In DNA, the CDR3 is TGTGCCATTCGGAAGTCCGGGGGGAAGGAGACCCAGTACTTC.

At least ten counts were recorded for this clonotype. The chain has TRBV20-1 and TRBJ2-5; no definite D call. This CDR3 is 11 amino acids long. Germline values: CDR1 DFQATT, CDR2 SNEGSKA (reference sequence). The V end lost 6 bases, the J end lost 5 bases, and 10 bases lay between the germline ends. CDR3 coding DNA: TGCAGTGCCTCTTGGCCGGAGACCCAGTACTTC. Translated, it gives CSASWPETQYF.

This clonotype was picked up many times. The V gene is TRBV20-1, the J gene TRBJ1-4, with unresolved D. CDR1 DFQATT and CDR2 SNEGSKA come from the germline V gene (reference sequence). Trimming took off 3 bases at V and 5 bases at J, with 10 bases between the two ends. The CDR3 contains 13 residues. DNA of the CDR3: TGCAGTGCTAGGAGGCACCTGAATGAAAAACTGTTTTTT. Translating it yields CSARRHLNEKLFF.

The rearrangement links TRBV29-1 to TRBJ1-1; possible D gene TRBD1, 5 bases. Trimming took 3 bases from V and 2 from J, leaving 10 bases between them. Germline assignment: CDR1 SQVTM and CDR2 ANQGSEA. The CDR3 covers 13 residues. The CDR3 reads CSVERGSNTEAFF. The CDR3 DNA sequence: TGCAGCGTTGAGAGGGGTTCCAACACTGAAGCTTTCTTT.